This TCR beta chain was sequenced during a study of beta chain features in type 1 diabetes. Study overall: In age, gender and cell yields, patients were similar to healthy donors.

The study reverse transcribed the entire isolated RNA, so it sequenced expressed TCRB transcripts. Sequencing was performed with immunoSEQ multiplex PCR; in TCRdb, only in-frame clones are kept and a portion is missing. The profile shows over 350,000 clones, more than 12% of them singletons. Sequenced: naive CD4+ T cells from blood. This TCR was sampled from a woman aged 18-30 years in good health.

The CDR3 loop reads CAWSSTPGHNTGELFF. The CDR3 coding sequence is TGTGCCTGGAGTTCCACACCAGGGCATAACACCGGGGAGCTGTTTTTT. V usage is TRBV30 and J usage is TRBJ2-2, with D perhaps matching TRBD1 (5 bases). Germline assignment: CDR1 GTSNPN and CDR2 SVGIG (reference sequence). This CDR3 contains 16 residues. The V end was cut by 2 bases, the J end by 2 bases, with 15 bases between.